Below are 10 T cell receptor beta chains sequenced from a single sample in a study of blood T cell repertoires in COVID-19. Clones were read by immunoSEQ multiplex PCR, and TCRdb kept only the in-frame ones, dropping some. The sample lists fewer than 200,000 clones, 70% to 85% seen once, with 22% in the top ten. The specimen sequenced was peripheral blood. Receptors were obtained from a woman at least 80 years old with acute or convalescent COVID-19.

The rearrangement joins TRBV29-1 to TRBJ1-2; 11 bases fit TRBD1. The V and J ends lost 8 bases and 8 bases, in that order; junction bases with no gene match: 7. This CDR3 spans 12 amino acids. Germline loops: CDR1 SQVTM, CDR2 ANQGSEA. The CDR3 nucleotides read TGCAGCACGGCCGGGACAGGGGGAGGCTACACCTTC. This sequence encodes CSTAGTGGGYTF. Full variable domain (outside the CDR3, taken from reference TRBV29-1 and TRBJ1-2): SAVISQKPSRDICQRGTSLTIQCQVDSQVTMMFWYRQQPGQSLTLIATANQGSEATYESGFVIDKFPISRPNLTFSTLTVSNMSPEDSSIYLCSTAGTGGGYTFGSGTRLTVV.

The chain is built from TRBV6-2 or TRBV6-3 and TRBJ2-3; no firm D call. V lost 4 bases, J lost 2 bases, and 7 bases lay in between. The germline V gene encodes CDR1 MNHEY and CDR2 SVGEGT. The CDR3 has 13 residues. The CDR3 spells CASSWAPTDTQYF. The DNA for the CDR3 is TGTGCCAGCAGTTGGGCCCCCACAGATACGCAGTATTTT.

This clone appeared a single time. The V gene is TRBV6-5, the J gene TRBJ2-7; TRBD2 matches at 7 bases. J gave up 1 base and V 7 bases, and 1 base lay outside the gene matches. The CDR3 is 12 amino acids. Germline loops: CDR1 MNHEY, CDR2 SVGAGI. CDR3 nucleotide sequence: TGTGCCAGCAAGCGGGAATCCTACGAGCAGTACTTC. It specifies CASKRESYEQYF.

The chain has TRBV3-1 (or the pseudogene TRBV3-2) and TRBJ2-5, with D perhaps TRBD1 (6 bases). The V end lost 1 base, the J end lost 4 bases, and 13 bases lay between the germline ends. CDR3 length: 15 amino acids. Germline V gives CDR1 LGHDT, CDR2 YNNKEL (reference sequence). CDR3 bases: TGTGCCAGCAGCCAAGTCGGCAGGGGAACAGAGACCCAGTACTTC. Translated: CASSQVGRGTETQYF.

This clone was seen only a few times. This chain connects TRBV5-1 to TRBJ2-7; D is perhaps TRBD2 (6 bases). The CDR3 totals 16 residues. Between the trimmed V and J ends, which lost 0 bases and 1 base, there was a span of 14 bases. CDR1 SGHRS and CDR2 YFSETQ come from the germline V gene. In DNA form, the CDR3 reads TGCGCCAGCAGCTTGGCCTTGCGGGGAGAATCCTACGAGCAGTACTTC. Amino acid sequence: CASSLALRGESYEQYF.

CDR3 protein: CAIGSWDRASYEQYF. The CDR3 DNA is TGTGCCATCGGCTCCTGGGACAGAGCATCCTACGAGCAGTACTTC. V and J are TRBV10-3 and TRBJ2-7, with TRBD1 matching over 7 bases. This CDR3 comprises 15 residues. The germline gives CDR1 ENHRY, CDR2 SYGVKD. Unmatched junction bases numbered 11, after V lost 8 bases and J lost 1 base.

This clone was seen a single time. Other DNA sequences from this sample encode an identical CDR3 as well. The rearrangement joins TRBV2 to TRBJ1-2, with D possibly matching TRBD1 (5 bases). CDR3 length equals 12 residues. The V end lost 4 bases, the J end lost 8 bases, and 11 bases lay between the germline ends. The V gene's germline CDR1 is SNHLY and CDR2 FYNNEI. The CDR3 region has the DNA TGTGCCAGCAGTGCCGGGGGAAAGGGCTACACCTTC. Translating gives CASSAGGKGYTF.

The chain couples TRBV27 to TRBJ2-2; no definite D call. Germline V lookup: CDR1 MNHEY, CDR2 SMNVEV (reference sequence). The V and J ends lost 8 bases and 0 bases respectively, with 13 bases between them. This CDR3 is 15 amino acids long. The CDR3 sequence is CASRPWLANTGELFF. CDR3 nucleotides: TGTGCCAGCCGCCCCTGGCTGGCGAACACCGGGGAGCTGTTTTTT.

The V and J genes are TRBV2 and TRBJ2-7; D might be TRBD2 (6 bases). CDR1 is SNHLY and CDR2 is FYNNEI in the germline V gene. The V end was cut by 8 bases, the J end by 6 bases, with 23 bases between. The CDR3 contains 15 residues. The DNA of the CDR3 is TGTGCCAGCCAGGAGGGACTCCTAAGTTCCAGCGAGCAGTACTTC. Protein sequence: CASQEGLLSSSEQYF.

The CDR3, as DNA: TGCAGCGCCGAAGGACAGCACTATGGCTACACCTTC. Its translation: CSAEGQHYGYTF. This sequence joins TRBV29-1 and TRBJ1-2, with D possibly being TRBD1 (6 bases). This CDR3 contains 12 residues. V lost 7 bases, J lost 3 bases, and 12 bases lay in between. Germline CDR1 and CDR2: SQVTM and ANQGSEA. The variable domain in full, with the rest retrieved from reference TRBV29-1 and TRBJ1-2, is SAVISQKPSRDICQRGTSLTIQCQVDSQVTMMFWYRQQPGQSLTLIATANQGSEATYESGFVIDKFPISRPNLTFSTLTVSNMSPEDSSIYLCSAEGQHYGYTFGSGTRLTVV.